This paragraph covers one T cell receptor beta chain sequence. The antigen is not known. This sample stems from a study of shared clonotypes between healthy human individuals. Overall study: Three CD4 naive, three CD4 memory, two CD8 naive and one CD8 memory plate were used per donor.

Study observations and caveats: Incompleteness in sorted-subset sequencing, despite large depth, was shown by rarefaction.

V was trimmed by 0 bases and J by 3 bases, leaving 8 bases between them. This CDR3 comprises 14 residues. Per germline, CDR1 MNHEY and CDR2 SVGAGI. Produced via immunoSEQ multiplex PCR; TCRdb's table is partial and in-frame only. This table has over 1.5 million clones, under 99% appearing once. Adult Caucasians living in Nashville, Tennessee made up all of the donors. The V and J genes are TRBV6-5 and TRBJ1-1; tentative D call: TRBD1 (5 bases). The clonotype originates from a man in his thirties or forties in good health. Sequencing was carried out using naive CD4+ T cells sorted from blood. Documented subset: CD45RA+ positively selected. CDR3 coding DNA: TGTGCCAGCAGTTACTCTCAAGGGGACACTGAAGCTTTCTTT. Translation: CASSYSQGDTEAFF.